These 17 T cell receptor beta chains came from one sample sequenced in a study of cytomegalovirus exposure and HLA in healthy donors (dated by TCRdb to 2016 to 2017). The library was obtained by the immunoSEQ multiplex PCR assay. For the multiplex PCR, a mixture combining 60 forward primers for TCR Vbeta segments and 13 reverse primers for TCR Jbeta segments was used. In its TCRdb copy, this immuneACCESS table keeps in-frame sequences only and misses some clones. Where compared with another copy, unresolved V genes explain less than half of these, and the others have no known cause. This sample comprises approximately 190,000 clones, about 89% of them detected only once. The ten top clones hold 1% to 1.5% of the sample. Input material: PBMCs. The receptors shown here come from a man aged 25 to 40 in good health and CMV-seronegative.

As concerns this clone: One end of the junction does not line up with germline, which may come from a read error. The sample has other DNA sequences that encode this CDR3 too. The genes are TRBV29-1 and TRBJ2-1; 7 positions agree with TRBD2. This CDR3 spans 12 amino acids. The germline V gene has CDR1 SQVTM and CDR2 ANQGSEA. This CDR3 is CSVPTSPNEQFF. The CDR3 DNA sequence: TGTAGCGTTCCGACTAGCCCGAATGAGCAGTTCTTC.

In DNA, the CDR3 is TGTGCTAGTGGTTTACAGGGGACGGACACAGATACGCAGTATTTT. Protein: CASGLQGTDTDTQYF. The chain has TRBV12-5 and TRBJ2-3, with 7 bases fitting TRBD1. This CDR3 has 15 residues. CDR1 and CDR2 (germline): LGHNT, FRNRAP. Germline trimming cut 3 bases from V and 2 bases from J; bases unmatched to any gene: 5. Filled out from reference TRBV12-5 and TRBJ2-3, the complete variable domain reads DARVTQTPRHKVTEMGQEVTMRCQPILGHNTVFWYRQTMMQGLELLAYFRNRAPLDDSGMPKDRFSAEMPDATLATLKIQPSEPRDSAVYFCASGLQGTDTDTQYFGPGTRLTVL.

This chain joins TRBV2 and TRBJ2-7; a possible D gene is TRBD2 (6 bases). Germline CDR1 and CDR2: SNHLY and FYNNEI. This CDR3 is 14 amino acids long. V was cut by 7 bases and J by 3 bases, with 16 bases left in between. CDR3: CASTPNLGLYEQYF. The CDR3 coding sequence is TGTGCCAGCACTCCTAACCTGGGACTCTACGAGCAGTACTTC.

The V and J genes are TRBV6-6 and TRBJ2-1, with 7 bases lining up with TRBD1. J lost 8 bases, V lost 11 bases, and 9 bases had no gene match. CDR3 length: 12 residues. Per the germline V gene, CDR1 is MNHNY and CDR2 is SVGAGI (reference sequence). The CDR3 loop reads CAAGTVLYEQFF. The DNA for the CDR3 is TGTGCCGCCGGGACAGTACTCTATGAGCAGTTCTTC.

The chain links TRBV4-2 to TRBJ2-1; 7 nucleotides align to TRBD2. V trimming: 3 bases; J trimming: 8 bases; junction bases outside the gene matches: 10. Per the germline V gene, CDR1 is LGHNA and CDR2 is YNFKEQ. The CDR3 extends over 15 amino acids. For the CDR3, the DNA is TGTGCCAGCAGCCAGGCTGTGGGAGGGGTAGATGAGCAGTTCTTC. This encodes CASSQAVGGVDEQFF.

This clone was observed a few times. This chain links TRBV7-9 with TRBJ2-1, with 12 bases that match TRBD2. V lost 5 bases to trimming and J lost 6 bases; unmatched junction nucleotides: 8. CDR3 length: 16 residues. From germline, CDR1 is SEHNR and CDR2 FQNEAQ (reference sequence). The CDR3, as DNA: TGTGCCAGCAGCCACTCTAGCGGGGGGGCCATCAATGAGCAGTTCTTC. It yields the protein CASSHSSGGAINEQFF.

Only a few counts were recorded for this clone. This chain joins TRBV27 and TRBJ2-2; D possibly corresponds to TRBD2 (6 bases). The CDR3 consists of 14 residues. The V gene lost 1 base and the J gene lost 6 bases, with 9 bases spanning the gap. Germline CDR1 is MNHEY and CDR2 is SMNVEV (reference sequence). CDR3 sequence reads: CASSLWGEPGELFF. DNA of the CDR3: TGTGCCAGCAGTTTATGGGGGGAGCCCGGGGAGCTGTTTTTT.

The gene calls are TRBV11-2 and TRBJ1-6; D unclear. This CDR3 contains 14 residues. Germline V CDR1 and CDR2: SGHAT, FQNNGV. V was clipped by 2 bases and J by 6 bases, with 8 bases between them. The CDR3 DNA reads TGTGCCAGCAGCTTATCAGGAACTAATTCACCCCTCCACTTT. Its translation is CASSLSGTNSPLHF.

The chain carries TRBV6-5 and TRBJ1-1, with D possibly matching TRBD1 (5 bases). V dropped 2 bases and J dropped 2 bases, with 12 bases sitting between them. The CDR3 is made up of 15 amino acids. The germline V gene has CDR1 MNHEY and CDR2 SVGAGI. The DNA of the CDR3 is TGTGCCAGCAGTTACGGGGGGAATACTAACACTGAAGCTTTCTTT. Translation: CASSYGGNTNTEAFF.

Note on this clone: One junction end disagrees with the germline gene, perhaps due to a read error. V gene TRBV7-9 combines with J gene TRBJ1-3; possible D gene TRBD1, 5 bases. Germline assignment: CDR1 SEHNR and CDR2 FQNEAQ (reference sequence). This CDR3 region has 18 residues. The CDR3 sequence is CSSSSPSGSTASGNTIYF. As DNA, the CDR3 is TGTTCCAGCAGCTCCCCCTCAGGATCGACAGCTTCTGGAAACACCATATATTTT.

The chain has TRBV6-5 and TRBJ1-2; 7 bases align to TRBD1. Germline-derived CDR1 and CDR2 are MNHEY and SVGAGI. The CDR3 has 14 residues. V trimming: 0 bases; J trimming: 10 bases; junction bases outside the gene matches: 8. As DNA, the CDR3 is TGTGCCAGCAGTTACTCGCCGGGACAGCCGACCTACACCTTC. The encoded protein is CASSYSPGQPTYTF.

The gene calls are TRBV6-6 and TRBJ2-1, with TRBD2 matching 9 bases. This CDR3 is built from 12 residues. Germline CDR1 and CDR2: MNHNY and SVGAGI (reference sequence). Unmatched junction bases numbered 4, after V lost 11 bases and J lost 5 bases. The CDR3 loop reads CAARTSDNEQFF. In DNA, the CDR3 is TGTGCCGCCCGGACTAGCGACAATGAGCAGTTCTTC.

This clone came up once. This chain links TRBV15 with TRBJ1-3, with D unclear. V lost 3 bases and J lost 0, with 9 bases in between. The CDR3 is 15 amino acids. The germline CDR1 and CDR2 sequences are LNHNV and YYDKDF (reference sequence). The CDR3 loop reads CATSSPGNSGNTIYF. CDR3 bases: TGTGCCACCAGCAGTCCGGGGAACTCTGGAAACACCATATATTTT. The variable domain in full, completed from reference TRBV15 and TRBJ1-3, reads DAMVIQNPRYQVTQFGKPVTLSCSQTLNHNVMYWYQQKSSQAPKLLFHYYDKDFNNEADTPDNFQSRRPNTSFCFLDIRSPGLGDTAMYLCATSSPGNSGNTIYFGEGSWLTVV.

This chain connects TRBV6-1 to TRBJ2-7; D remains ambiguous. V lost 5 bases, J lost 4 bases, and 6 bases lay in between. CDR1 and CDR2 (germline): MNHNS, SASEGT. The CDR3 contains 11 residues. The CDR3 protein is CASSLRYEQYF. The CDR3, as DNA: TGTGCCAGCAGTCTCCGGTACGAGCAGTACTTC.

The genes are TRBV10-3 and TRBJ2-5, with 8 bases aligning to TRBD2. The trim removed 3 bases at V and 11 bases at J, leaving 11 bases unmatched. CDR1 is ENHRY and CDR2 is SYGVKD in the germline V gene. The CDR3 consists of 14 residues. In DNA, the CDR3 is TGTGCCATCAGTGACCTAGCGGGTTCCATGGAGCAGTACTTC. Its translation is CAISDLAGSMEQYF.

This clone has more than one count but fewer than ten. The chain is built from TRBV10-3 and TRBJ2-7; the D is unclear. The CDR3 consists of 14 residues. Trimming left V 0 bases short and J 7 bases short, with 13 bases between. Looked up from germline, CDR1 is ENHRY and CDR2 is SYGVKD. The CDR3 coding sequence is TGTGCCATCAGTGAGTCAGCCGCATCGAGGGAGCAGTACTTC. It is translated as CAISESAASREQYF.

The chain is built from TRBV2 and TRBJ2-4; TRBD2 matches at 7 bases. This CDR3 contains 12 residues. The germline V gene encodes CDR1 SNHLY and CDR2 FYNNEI. The trim removed 8 bases at V and 6 bases at J, leaving 4 bases unmatched. The CDR3 nucleotides read TGTGCCAGCGGGGGGGAGAGAAACATTCAGTACTTC. It codes for CASGGERNIQYF. Combining the CDR3 with reference TRBV2 and TRBJ2-4 gives the whole variable domain EPEVTQTPSHQVTQMGQEVILRCVPISNHLYFYWYRQILGQKVEFLVSFYNNEISEKSEIFDDQFSVERPDGSNFTLKIRSTKLEDSAMYFCASGGERNIQYFGAGTRLSVL.